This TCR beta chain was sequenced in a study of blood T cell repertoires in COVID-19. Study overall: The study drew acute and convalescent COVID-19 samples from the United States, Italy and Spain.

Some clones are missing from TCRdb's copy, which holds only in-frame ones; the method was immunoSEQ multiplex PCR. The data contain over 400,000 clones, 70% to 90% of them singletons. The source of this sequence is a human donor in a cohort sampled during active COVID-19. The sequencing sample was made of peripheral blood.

The CDR3 spells CASSLGPAGVADTQYF. CDR3 nucleotide sequence: TGCGCCAGCAGCTTGGGTCCTGCCGGGGTGGCAGATACGCAGTATTTT. The chain recombines TRBV5-1 with TRBJ2-3, with D perhaps TRBD2 (5 bases). This CDR3 comprises 16 residues. Germline V lookup: CDR1 SGHRS, CDR2 YFSETQ. V was clipped by 0 bases and J by 4 bases, with 15 bases between them.